This TCR beta chain was sequenced for a study of blood T cell repertoires in COVID-19. Study background: Samples taken during acute and convalescent COVID-19 were collected in the United States, Italy and Spain. In each case, the material was cDNA or gDNA derived from T cells, B-cell-depleted T cells, or PBMCs.

CDR3 length equals 19 residues. V shed 1 base and J 0 bases; nucleotides not matched to a gene: 12. CDR1 and CDR2 from the germline V gene are SGHVS and FNYEAQ. Clones were sequenced by immunoSEQ multiplex PCR, and TCRdb holds only the in-frame ones, with some missing. The sample has over 200,000 clones; almost 85% are singletons. The TCR originated in a woman in her 40s with acute or convalescent COVID-19. The chain uses TRBV7-6 and TRBJ2-4; 7 nucleotides match TRBD1. Sequenced material: peripheral blood. In DNA, the CDR3 is TGTGCCAGCAGCTTAGGCCCCCCGGGGACAGCAGTAGCCAAAAACATTCAGTACTTC. Translating it yields CASSLGPPGTAVAKNIQYF.